These T cell receptor beta chains were read from a single sample in a study of chemoradiotherapy in HPV16-positive cancers. Measured with immunoSEQ multiplex PCR; TCRdb has only the in-frame clones, and not every one. In the table there are around 14,000 clones, approximately 90% of which are singletons. The starting material was blood, obtained from a patient who underwent chemoradiotherapy. The receptor source for this set is a human donor with HPV-associated anogenital cancer. Both conserved end residues are part of each CDR3. A D gene is named only where the DNA matches it firmly. Rows give clone size only sometimes, using once, few, many, or a class for an expanded clone.

D | J | V | size | DNA | CDR3
TRBD1 | TRBJ1-3 | TRBV29-1 | NA | TGCAGCGCATCGACAGGGGAGGGGAACACCATATATTTT | CSASTGEGNTIYF
NA | TRBJ1-1 | TRBV27 | NA | TGTGCCAGCAGTTTAGGGGGGTGGACTGAAGCTTTCTTT | CASSLGGWTEAFF
NA | TRBJ2-2 | TRBV6-5 | NA | TGTGCCAGCACGCTGTCCAGTGGACGAACCGGGGAGCTGTTTTTT | CASTLSSGRTGELFF
NA | TRBJ2-1 | TRBV27 | NA | TGTGCCAGCAGTTTATCGTGGGCAGGGGCCTACAATGAGCAGTTCTTC | CASSLSWAGAYNEQFF
NA | TRBJ2-5 | TRBV11-2 | NA | TGTGCCAGCAGCCCCGCGAGGGAGACCCAGTACTTC | CASSPARETQYF
NA | TRBJ1-3 | TRBV18 | NA | TGTGCCAGCTCACCCCGAATGGGGACCTCTTCTGGAAACACCATATATTTT | CASSPRMGTSSGNTIYF
TRBD2 | TRBJ2-1 | TRBV5-3 | NA | TGTGCCAGAAGCTCAGGACTAGCGGAAAACAATGAGCAGTTCTTC | CARSSGLAENNEQFF
NA | TRBJ2-2 | TRBV19 | NA | TGTGCCAGTAGTAAGAGGGATAAGACCGGGGAGCTGTTTTTT | CASSKRDKTGELFF
NA | TRBJ1-2 | TRBV5-1 | once | TGCGCCAGCAGCCCCCTAGGAAGGATTTATGGCTACACCTTC | CASSPLGRIYGYTF
TRBD1 | TRBJ2-1 | TRBV29-1 | NA | TGCAGCGGGGACAGGGAGGCTGAGCAGTTCTTC | CSGDREAEQFF
NA | TRBJ2-7 | TRBV7-9 | NA | TGTGCCAGCAGCACGGGCGCTGACTCACTCTACGAGCAGTACTTC | CASSTGADSLYEQYF
NA | TRBJ1-1 | TRBV10-1 | NA | TGCGCCAGCAGTGACCGGGAGTACGCTGAAGCTTTCTTT | CASSDREYAEAFF
TRBD2 | TRBJ2-5 | TRBV5-4 | NA | TGTGCCAGCAGCCTCCACCTGACTAGCGGGGGGGAGGGAGAGACCCAGTACTTC | CASSLHLTSGGEGETQYF
NA | TRBJ1-6 | TRBV7-2 | NA | TGTGCCAGCAGCCAGGGACAAGGGATGAATTCACCCCTCCACTTT | CASSQGQGMNSPLHF
NA | TRBJ1-2 | TRBV7-2 | NA | TGTGCCAGCAGCTTAGATCCCATTTTCTATGGCTACACCTTC | CASSLDPIFYGYTF
NA | TRBJ2-5 | TRBV7-8 | NA | TGTGCCAGCGACCTTTCCCGGTGGCGGGGTGGGGAGACCCAGTACTTC | CASDLSRWRGGETQYF
NA | TRBJ1-1 | TRBV6-1 | NA | TGTGCCAGCAGTGAAAGCAGGCAGCGCCTCTACACTGAAGCTTTCTTT | CASSESRQRLYTEAFF
NA | TRBJ1-2 | TRBV5-6 | once | TGTGCCAGCAGCACGACAGGATACTATGGCTACACCTTC | CASSTTGYYGYTF
NA | TRBJ1-2 | TRBV6-6 | NA | TGTGCCAGCAGTTACCCAGTTAACTATGGCTACACCTTC | CASSYPVNYGYTF
TRBD2 | TRBJ2-3 | TRBV15 | NA | TGTGCCACCAGCGCCCCTAGCGGGCGTAGCACAGATACGCAGTATTTT | CATSAPSGRSTDTQYF
TRBD1 | TRBJ1-6 | TRBV7-2 | NA | TGTGCCAGCCGCCAGGGGGTCGGTAATTCACCCCTCCACTTT | CASRQGVGNSPLHF
NA | TRBJ2-1 | TRBV6-6 | NA | TGTGCCAGCAGTTACATCAGGACTGCCTACAATGAGCAGTTCTTC | CASSYIRTAYNEQFF
NA | TRBJ2-5 | TRBV7-3 | NA | TGTGCCAGCAGCTCCTACCCTGGGGGGCGGGGGATTTCAATGTTGGAGACCCAGTACTTC | CASSSYPGGRGISMLETQYF
NA | TRBJ2-2 | TRBV2 | NA | TGTGCCAGCAGGCGCAGACTCAACACCGGGGAGCTGTTTTTT | CASRRRLNTGELFF